This entry lists 28 T cell receptor beta chains sequenced from one sample in a study of spatial heterogeneity in lung cancer. Study findings and constraints: For expanded intratumoral alpha and beta TCRs, counts tracked tumor mutation counts.

TCRdb re-derived calls from the 5' RACE reads in MiXCR, one entry per CDR3 protein. The sample records 9,000 to 10,000 distinct CDR3 sequences, roughly an eighth being singletons. Antigens for these TCRs are unknown. The sample's time point: sample taken at primary tumor resection. The input for sequencing was lung tumor tissue, taken at surgery. The origin of the receptors is a male donor with early-stage non-small cell lung cancer.

In its sample, this clonotype was seen many times. This beta chain is a stray read from a library made for alpha chains; its abundance is not meaningful. The V and J genes are TRBV5-5 and TRBJ1-2; a weak D match, TRBD1 (6 bases). V gave up 4 bases and J gave up 4 bases, with 14 bases separating them. Germline values: CDR1 SGHKS, CDR2 YYEKEE (reference sequence). The CDR3 totals 14 residues. In DNA, the CDR3 is TGTGCCAGCAGCCCGGACAGCGGAGGCTATGGCTACACCTTC. Amino acids: CASSPDSGGYGYTF.

This clonotype was seen many times. A library made for alpha chains picked up this beta chain off target, so its size means little. This chain uses TRBV30 with TRBJ1-1; D unclear. Deletions cut 4 bases from V and 5 bases from J, with 14 bases between. Germline V CDR1 and CDR2: GTSNPN, SVGIG (reference sequence). CDR3 size: 13 residues. The CDR3 loop reads CAWTTNGWTEAFF. The CDR3 DNA follows: TGTGCCTGGACCACTAACGGCTGGACTGAAGCTTTCTTT. Complete variable domain (other parts from reference TRBV30 and TRBJ1-1): SQTIHQWPATLVQPVGSPLSLECTVEGTSNPNLYWYRQAAGRGLQLLFYSVGIGQISSEVPQNLSASRPQDRQFILSSKKLLLSDSGFYLCAWTTNGWTEAFFGQGTRLTVV.

In its sample, this clonotype was seen many times. Found in a library prepared for alpha chains, this beta chain is an off-target read, and its abundance has little meaning. The chain has TRBV6-5 and TRBJ1-3; the D gene is possibly TRBD1 (5 bases). The CDR3 consists of 14 residues. V gave up 6 bases and J gave up 2 bases, with 11 bases separating them. The germline V gene encodes CDR1 MNHEY and CDR2 SVGAGI. The DNA of the CDR3 is TGTGCCAGCAGCTACGGGACCGCTGGAAACACCATATATTTT. As protein: CASSYGTAGNTIYF.

This clonotype has at least ten counts. This beta chain is an unintended read in a library built for alpha chains; its size means little. The V and J genes are TRBV6-2 or TRBV6-3 and TRBJ2-7; 8 bases line up with TRBD1. The ends lost 5 bases at V and 3 bases at J; junction bases unmatched: 9. Per the germline V gene, CDR1 is MNHEY and CDR2 is SVGEGT. This CDR3 has 15 residues. CDR3 nucleotides: TGTGCCAGCAGTAAAACAGGGGGTTCCGTCTACGAGCAGTACTTC. As protein: CASSKTGGSVYEQYF.

This clonotype has a count of ten or more. This beta chain appears as a stray read in a library generated for alpha chains; its size is not informative. This rearrangement joins TRBV7-8 to TRBJ2-2, with TRBD2 as a possible D gene (5 bases). The CDR3 covers 14 residues. Germline CDR1 is SGHVS and CDR2 is FQNEAQ. V gave up 5 bases and J gave up 6 bases, with 13 bases separating them. In DNA, the CDR3 is TGTGCCAGCAGCCAAGGAGGCCTAGCCGGGGAGCTGTTTTTT. Protein product: CASSQGGLAGELFF.

Ten or more counts support this clonotype. This beta chain is a stray read from a library made for alpha chains; its abundance is not meaningful. The genes are TRBV6-6 and TRBJ2-3; 12 bases align to TRBD2. The trim removed 4 bases at V and 0 bases at J, leaving 14 bases unmatched. The CDR3 sequence is 20 residues long. CDR1 is MNHNY and CDR2 is SVGAGI in the germline V gene (reference sequence). CDR3 nucleotides: TGTGCCAGCAGTTCGATTTTGTTGGGACTAGCGGGCCTAAGCACAGATACGCAGTATTTT. It encodes CASSSILLGLAGLSTDTQYF.

On this clonotype: This beta chain represents an off-target read in a library built for alpha chains; its size is of limited meaning. The chain is built from TRBV29-1 and TRBJ2-5; 11 bases line up with TRBD2. Trimming at V came to 8 bases and at J to 5 bases, leaving 13 bases not matched to a gene. The germline V gene has CDR1 SQVTM and CDR2 ANQGSEA. The CDR3 covers 15 residues. The CDR3 reads CSIGVSGRAAETQYF. CDR3 coding DNA: TGCAGCATTGGGGTTAGCGGGAGGGCCGCGGAGACCCAGTACTTC.

As concerns this clonotype: Little can be read into the size of this beta chain, an off-target read in a library designed for alpha chains. The chain combines TRBV9 with TRBJ2-1; 10 bases are a match to TRBD2. Germline V gives CDR1 SGDLS, CDR2 YYNGEE. V shed 4 bases, J shed 0 bases, and the junction held 7 bases outside the gene matches. This CDR3 has 17 residues. The CDR3 DNA follows: TGTGCCAGCAGCCTCCGACTAGCGGGCAGCTCCTACAATGAGCAGTTCTTC. This sequence encodes CASSLRLAGSSYNEQFF. Full variable domain (rest looked up from reference TRBV9 and TRBJ2-1): DSGVTQTPKHLITATGQRVTLRCSPRSGDLSVYWYQQSLDQGLQFLIQYYNGEERAKGNILERFSAQQFPDLHSELNLSSLELGDSALYFCASSLRLAGSSYNEQFFGPGTRLTVL.

In this sample, this clonotype turned up many times. Since the library was made to target alpha chains, this beta chain is a stray read and its abundance is not meaningful. V usage is TRBV29-1 and J usage is TRBJ2-7; 8 bases are a match to TRBD2. V was pared by 7 bases and J by 2 bases, with 10 bases of the junction left unmatched. Germline V gene sequence: CDR1 SQVTM, CDR2 ANQGSEA. The CDR3 length is 14 residues. CDR3 coding DNA: TGCAGCGCCGGGGGGGACACTCTCACCTACGAGCAGTACTTC. It codes for CSAGGDTLTYEQYF.

At least ten counts were recorded for this clonotype. Since it is a stray read in a library aimed at alpha chains, this beta chain has a size that is not meaningful. The chain uses TRBV29-1 and TRBJ1-4; D remains unclear. CDR3 length: 11 amino acids. Per the germline V gene, CDR1 is SQVTM and CDR2 is ANQGSEA. Trimming removed 3 bases from V and 8 bases from J, with 7 bases in between. The CDR3 region has the DNA TGCAGCGTTGAGAGTGGGGAAAAACTGTTTTTT. Residues: CSVESGEKLFF.

This clonotype was seen at least ten times. This beta chain turned up in a library designed for alpha chains; as an off-target read, its abundance says little. The rearrangement joins TRBV12-3 or TRBV12-4 to TRBJ2-5; no firm D call. Trimming shortened V by 6 bases and J by 1 base, and 15 bases separated the two germline ends. The CDR3 spans 15 residues. The CDR3 DNA follows: TGTGCCAGCAGCCCCACCACCAATCTCCAAGAGACCCAGTACTTC. Translated: CASSPTTNLQETQYF.

This clonotype was recorded at least ten times. Because the library targeted alpha chains, this beta chain is an off-target read whose size means little. V and J are TRBV28 and TRBJ2-6, with D possibly being TRBD1 or TRBD2 (7 bases each). V lost 6 bases, J lost 0 bases, and 12 bases lay in between. CDR1 is MDHEN, CDR2 SYDVKM, per germline. The CDR3 has 16 amino acids. Here the CDR3 reads CASSGGTDSGANVLTF. The CDR3 DNA sequence: TGTGCCAGCAGCGGGGGGACAGACTCTGGGGCCAACGTCCTGACTTTC.

This clonotype was observed many times. This beta chain is an off-target read within a library intended for alpha chains, so its frequency means little. This sequence joins TRBV20-1 and TRBJ2-7; no definite D call. Germline-derived CDR1 and CDR2 are DFQATT and SNEGSKA (reference sequence). V dropped 3 bases and J dropped 3 bases, with 6 bases sitting between them. The CDR3 is 11 amino acids. CDR3 bases: TGCAGTGCTAGTATTGGCTACGAGCAGTACTTC. Its translation: CSASIGYEQYF.

The table lists this clonotype with many counts. Being off target in a library aimed at alpha chains, this beta chain has a size of little meaning. The CDR3 sequence is CASRRQGRETQYF. CDR3 in DNA: TGTGCCAGCAGGCGACAGGGCAGAGAGACCCAGTACTTC. This chain uses TRBV6-5 with TRBJ2-5; 7 bases map to TRBD1. This CDR3 contains 13 residues. The germline V gene encodes CDR1 MNHEY and CDR2 SVGAGI. The junction had 5 bases not matched to a gene; V was cut back by 6 bases and J by 4 bases.

This clonotype was recorded at least ten times. Since the library was made to target alpha chains, this beta chain is a stray read and its abundance is not meaningful. The V gene is TRBV7-7, the J gene TRBJ2-3; 12 bases agree with TRBD2. Germline V lookup: CDR1 SSHAT, CDR2 FNYEAQ (reference sequence). The CDR3 length is 13 residues. CDR3 residues: CASSSGRADTQYF. The CDR3 nucleotides are TGTGCTAGTTCTAGCGGGAGGGCAGATACGCAGTATTTT. Together with reference TRBV7-7 and TRBJ2-3, the CDR3 gives the full variable domain: GAGVSQSPRYKVTKRGQDVTLRCDPISSHATLYWYQQALGQGPEFLTYFNYEAQPDKSGLPSDRFSAERPEGSISTLTIQRTEQRDSAMYRCASSSGRADTQYFGPGTRLTVL.

Sample share makes this clonotype medium-sized. The size of this beta chain means little, since it is a stray read in a library made for alpha chains. The rearrangement links TRBV5-1 to TRBJ1-1; 8 positions agree with TRBD1. V lost 4 bases and J lost 2; bases outside the gene matches: 7. CDR1 is SGHRS and CDR2 is YFSETQ in the germline V gene. The CDR3 length is 15 residues. CDR3 in amino acids: CASSRAGQANTEAFF. The CDR3 DNA sequence: TGCGCCAGCAGCAGGGCGGGACAGGCAAACACTGAAGCTTTCTTT.

This clonotype was counted many times. This beta chain lies outside the target of a library built for alpha chains; its clone size means little. This sequence joins TRBV6-2 or TRBV6-3 and TRBJ2-7; no firm D call. The germline V gene encodes CDR1 MNHEY and CDR2 SVGEGT. With 3 bases removed from V and 3 bases from J, the gap between germline ends came to 9 bases. The CDR3 totals 13 residues. The CDR3 region has the DNA TGTGCCAGCAGTTATCGACGGAGCTACGAGCAGTACTTC. It encodes CASSYRRSYEQYF.

This clonotype occurred many times. This beta chain is off target for a library built for alpha chains, so its abundance means little. V gene TRBV7-6 combines with J gene TRBJ1-5; a possible D gene is TRBD1 (5 bases). This CDR3 is 16 amino acids long. Germline V CDR1 and CDR2: SGHVS, FNYEAQ. The V gene lost 1 base and the J gene lost 2 bases, with 12 bases spanning the gap. The CDR3, as DNA: TGTGCCAGCAGCTTAGGAGGGGATCGGCGCAATCAGCCCCAGCATTTT. This encodes CASSLGGDRRNQPQHF.

This clonotype was seen many times. In a library made to pick up alpha chains, this beta chain is a stray read with a size that means little. The V call is TRBV24-1, the J call TRBJ2-1; 10 bases match TRBD2. Trimming at V came to 4 bases and at J to 7 bases, leaving 18 bases not matched to a gene. Germline lookup yields CDR1 KGHDR and CDR2 SFDVKD. The CDR3 contains 19 residues. CDR3 sequence reads: CATSDPFAGLAGEGNEQFF. DNA of the CDR3: TGTGCCACCAGTGACCCCTTCGCAGGTCTAGCGGGAGAGGGGAATGAGCAGTTCTTC.

This clonotype has a count of ten or more. This beta chain is off target for a library built for alpha chains, so its abundance means little. The rearrangement links TRBV12-3 or TRBV12-4 to TRBJ2-7; no definite D call. Trimming pared 6 bases from V and 3 bases from J, leaving 15 bases between. The CDR3 extends over 14 amino acids. The CDR3 bases are TGTGCCAGCAGCCTAAGTGGACCGGGCTACGAGCAGTACTTC. Amino acids: CASSLSGPGYEQYF.

This clonotype was counted ten times or more. In a library made to pick up alpha chains, this beta chain is a stray read with a size that means little. The rearrangement joins TRBV6-2 or TRBV6-3 to TRBJ2-6; D ambiguous. Trimming stripped 8 bases from V and 2 bases from J, with 1 base between. The germline gives CDR1 MNHEY, CDR2 SVGEGT. The CDR3 totals 11 residues. The CDR3 coding sequence is TGTGCCAGCGCTGGGGCCAACGTCCTGACTTTC. Translating it yields CASAGANVLTF.

This clonotype was observed many times. This beta chain is a stray read from a library made for alpha chains; its abundance is not meaningful. The gene calls are TRBV5-1 and TRBJ2-3; D is ambiguous. V was pared by 3 bases and J by 2 bases, with 4 bases between. The length of the CDR3 is 12 residues. The germline V gene encodes CDR1 SGHRS and CDR2 YFSETQ. CDR3 nucleotides: TGCGCCAGCAGCTACATCACAGATACGCAGTATTTT. It yields the protein CASSYITDTQYF.

This clonotype appeared many times. Being off target in a library aimed at alpha chains, this beta chain has a size of little meaning. This chain uses TRBV6-5 with TRBJ1-2; 7 bases fit TRBD1. Germline CDR1 and CDR2: MNHEY and SVGAGI. J gave up 0 bases and V 4 bases, and 2 bases lay outside the gene matches. CDR3 length: 14 residues. The CDR3 sequence is CASSWGQTNYGYTF. The CDR3 DNA follows: TGTGCCAGCAGTTGGGGACAGACTAACTATGGCTACACCTTC.

This clonotype was observed at least ten times. Little can be read into the size of this beta chain, an off-target read in a library designed for alpha chains. The chain employs TRBV27 and TRBJ2-7, with TRBD2 matching 8 bases. Germline values: CDR1 MNHEY, CDR2 SMNVEV (reference sequence). The CDR3 is made up of 15 amino acids. The trim removed 5 bases at V and 6 bases at J, leaving 12 bases unmatched. CDR3 DNA sequence: TGTGCCAGCAGTCATTTACCGGGACTAGTGGTCGAGCAGTACTTC. Translating gives CASSHLPGLVVEQYF.

In regard to this clonotype: This beta chain is a stray sequence in a library constructed for alpha chains; its clone size is not meaningful. The chain recombines TRBV6-5 with TRBJ2-5; maybe TRBD2 (7 bases). Per germline, CDR1 MNHEY and CDR2 SVGAGI. The CDR3 runs 15 residues. Trimming cost V 0 bases and J 4 bases, with 12 bases left between them. The CDR3, as DNA: TGTGCCAGCAGTTACTCACAGGGAGGGGTAGAGACCCAGTACTTC. Protein product: CASSYSQGGVETQYF.

This clonotype was recorded at least ten times. Being off target in a library aimed at alpha chains, this beta chain has a size of little meaning. The genes are TRBV11-2 and TRBJ2-3, with D tentatively TRBD2 (6 bases). The V end was cut by 4 bases, the J end by 5 bases, with 10 bases between. The length of the CDR3 is 13 residues. Germline values: CDR1 SGHAT, CDR2 FQNNGV. The CDR3 sequence: CASSSGDGDTQYF. The CDR3 bases are TGTGCCAGCAGCTCGGGGGACGGAGATACGCAGTATTTT.

A note on this clonotype: A library prepared for alpha chains yielded this beta chain as an off-target read; its size is of little meaning. The chain recombines TRBV5-5 with TRBJ1-1; D call uncertain. The CDR3 extends over 13 amino acids. Per germline, CDR1 SGHKS and CDR2 YYEKEE (reference sequence). V lost 2 bases and J 1 base, leaving 6 bases between the germline ends. CDR3 in DNA: TGTGCCAGCAGCTTTTTACCGAACACTGAAGCTTTCTTT. This translates into CASSFLPNTEAFF.

This clonotype has a count of ten or more. Since it is a stray read in a library aimed at alpha chains, this beta chain has a size that is not meaningful. The V call is TRBV18, the J call TRBJ2-3, with a possible D match to TRBD2 (6 bases). There are 17 residues in the CDR3. V shed 2 bases and J shed 2 bases, with 17 bases lying between them. Germline V gives CDR1 KGHSH, CDR2 LQKENI. CDR3 sequence: CASSPTSGGIFTDTQYF. Written as DNA, the CDR3 is TGTGCCAGCTCACCAACGTCTGGCGGGATCTTCACAGATACGCAGTATTTT. Drawing the rest from reference TRBV18 and TRBJ2-3, the complete variable domain is NAGVMQNPRHLVRRRGQEARLRCSPMKGHSHVYWYRQLPEEGLKFMVYLQKENIIDESGMPKERFSAEFPKEGPSILRIQQVVRGDSAAYFCASSPTSGGIFTDTQYFGPGTRLTVL.